What follows describes a single T cell receptor beta chain. Its antigen is currently unknown. PCR used 60 Vbeta primers and 13 Jbeta primers. Data came from immunoSEQ multiplex PCR; TCRdb stores just in-frame clones and leaves some out. The sample holds more than 95,000 clones, 79% seen once. These data belong to a study of cytomegalovirus exposure and HLA in healthy donors. Study results and caveats: Per a prior analysis, the majority of TCR beta V segments were productive roughly 90% or roughly 30% of the time. When a later analysis compared HLA-associated TCR beta chains with equally common others, the HLA-associated chains turned out to be more clonally expanded and to have lower generation probabilities. Accounts indicate the classifier identified cytomegalovirus status with strong specificity and sensitivity. Immune exposure information comprised only CMV serostatus.

The CDR3 is made up of 15 amino acids. The V end was cut by 2 bases, the J end by 0 bases, with 11 bases between. The V gene's germline CDR1 is SGHTA and CDR2 FQGNSA. Sequenced input: PBMCs. The sequence came from a man aged 30 to 39 in good health and CMV-seropositive. This chain uses TRBV7-2 with TRBJ2-7; D unresolved. As DNA, the CDR3 is TGTGCCAGCAGCTTAAGCGCAGCCACCTCCTACGAGCAGTACTTC. Residues: CASSLSAATSYEQYF. Looking up the rest from reference TRBV7-2 and TRBJ2-7 gives the full variable domain: GAGVSQSPSNKVTEKGKDVELRCDPISGHTALYWYRQSLGQGLEFLIYFQGNSAPDKSGLPSDRFSAERTGGSVSTLTIQRTQQEDSAVYLCASSLSAATSYEQYFGPGTRLTVT.